Listed below are T cell receptor beta chains from one sample, sequenced in a study of long-term antiretroviral therapy in people with HIV. TCRdb's copy holds only in-frame clones and misses some; the assay was immunoSEQ multiplex PCR. The sample carries 30,000 to 50,000 clones, roughly nine tenths recorded once. The sample in question was unsorted PBMCs, obtained 1.2 years after starting antiretroviral therapy. The receptors originated from a woman aged 50 to 65 with HIV. The CDR3 runs from the conserved cysteine through the conserved F or W. D genes are given only for firm matches. Only part of the rows carry a size: once, few, many, or a class if the clone is expanded.

V	J	D	size	DNA	CDR3
TRBV13	TRBJ2-5	TRBD2	-	TGTGCCAGCAGCTTAGGACTAGCGGGGAACCAAGAGACCCAGTACTTC	CASSLGLAGNQETQYF
TRBV30	TRBJ1-2	-	-	TGTGCCTGGAGTGTACTGTCCGGACAGAGCTATGGCTACACCTTC	CAWSVLSGQSYGYTF
TRBV2	TRBJ1-2	-	-	TGTGCCAGCAGACAGGCCCTTAACTATGGCTACACCTTC	CASRQALNYGYTF
TRBV5-1	TRBJ2-3	TRBD2	-	TGCGCCAGCAGCCCGTCTAGCGGGGGGATTTGGACAGATACGCAGTATTTT	CASSPSSGGIWTDTQYF
TRBV30	TRBJ1-2	-	-	TGTGCCTGGAGAAAGGAAGACTATGGCTACACCTTC	CAWRKEDYGYTF
TRBV18	TRBJ1-5	-	-	TGTGCCAGCTCACCACCGGGAAATGGGGGTGGCAATCAGCCCCAGCATTTT	CASSPPGNGGGNQPQHF
TRBV7-2	TRBJ1-2	-	-	TGTGCCAGCAGCTTACGGTCCGGGAACAATGGTGGCTACACCTTC	CASSLRSGNNGGYTF
TRBV7-3	TRBJ2-1	TRBD2	-	TGTGCCAGCAGCTTAACGTTAGCGGGGGGGGTCAATGAGCAGTTCTTC	CASSLTLAGGVNEQFF
TRBV6-5	TRBJ1-4	-	-	TGTGCCAGCGGGCCGGGGGCTAACCCCAATGAAAAACTGTTTTTT	CASGPGANPNEKLFF
TRBV19	TRBJ2-7	TRBD2	few	TGTGCCAGTAGCCGCAGACTAGCGGGGGAGGGAGAGCAGTACTTC	CASSRRLAGEGEQYF
TRBV11-2	TRBJ2-7	-	-	TGTGCCAGCAGTCTACAACTTGAGCAGTACTTC	CASSLQLEQYF
TRBV6-1	TRBJ1-1	-	-	TGTGCCAGCAGCCTTGGGGTGAACACTGAAGCTTTCTTT	CASSLGVNTEAFF
TRBV6-5	TRBJ1-3	-	-	TGTGCCAGCAGTTACTCGGCAGACTCTGGAAACACCATATATTTT	CASSYSADSGNTIYF
TRBV29-1	TRBJ2-1	TRBD2	-	TGCAGCGTTGAGGGTTTGGGGGGGAGGAATGAGCAGTTCTTC	CSVEGLGGRNEQFF
TRBV19	TRBJ1-5	TRBD1	-	TGTGCCAGTAGTACAACCGGGACAGGGGTCGGCAATCAGCCCCAGCATTTT	CASSTTGTGVGNQPQHF
TRBV11-2	TRBJ2-7	-	-	TGTGCCAGCAGCTTAGGGGTCGTAGCGACGTACGAGCAGTACTTC	CASSLGVVATYEQYF